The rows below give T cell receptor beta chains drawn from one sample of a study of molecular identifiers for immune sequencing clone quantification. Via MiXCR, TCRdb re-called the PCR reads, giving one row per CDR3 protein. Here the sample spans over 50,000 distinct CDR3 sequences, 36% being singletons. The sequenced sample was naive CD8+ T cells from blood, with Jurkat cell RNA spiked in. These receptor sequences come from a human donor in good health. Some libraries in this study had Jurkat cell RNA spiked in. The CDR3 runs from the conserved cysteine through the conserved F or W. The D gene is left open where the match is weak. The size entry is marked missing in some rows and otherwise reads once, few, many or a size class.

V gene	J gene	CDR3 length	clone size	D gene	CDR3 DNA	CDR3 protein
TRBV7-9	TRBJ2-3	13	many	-	TGTGCCAGCAGCTCTGTACTTTCAGATACGCAGTATTTT	CASSSVLSDTQYF
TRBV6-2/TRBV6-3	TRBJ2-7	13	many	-	TGTGCCAGCAATGACCACGGTGGATGGGAGCAGTACTTC	CASNDHGGWEQYF
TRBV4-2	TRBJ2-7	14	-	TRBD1	TGTGCCAGCAGCCAAGGGGCGACAGGGCTTGAGCAGTACTTC	CASSQGATGLEQYF
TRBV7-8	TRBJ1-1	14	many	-	TGTGCCAGCAGCCGGACGGGCCGGGGCACTGAAGCTTTCTTT	CASSRTGRGTEAFF
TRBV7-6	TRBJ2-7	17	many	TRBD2	TGTGCCAGCAGCTTAAGTCGGGTAGGGGCTAGCGGATACGAGCAGTACTTC	CASSLSRVGASGYEQYF
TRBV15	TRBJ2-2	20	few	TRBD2	TGTGCCACCAGCAGAGATCAACTAGCGGGATGGGGTTGGGACACCGGGGAGCTGTTTTTT	CATSRDQLAGWGWDTGELFF
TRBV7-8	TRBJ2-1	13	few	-	TGTGCCAGCAGCCAAGGTGGTGCCCGGGGGCAGTTCTTC	CASSQGGARGQFF
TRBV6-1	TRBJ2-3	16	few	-	TGTGCCAGCAGTGGATTGGGTGGCAGCTACACAGATACGCAGTATTTT	CASSGLGGSYTDTQYF
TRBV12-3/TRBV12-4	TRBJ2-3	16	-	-	TGTGCCAGCAGTTTCGGGGCGATGGAGCACACAGATACGCAGTATTTT	CASSFGAMEHTDTQYF
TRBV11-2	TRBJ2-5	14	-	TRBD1	TGTGCCAGCAGCCCCGACAGGGGACAAGAGACCCAGTACTTC	CASSPDRGQETQYF
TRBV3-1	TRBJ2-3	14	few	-	TGTGCCAGCAGCCAAGATGGGACTACAGATACGCAGTATTTT	CASSQDGTTDTQYF
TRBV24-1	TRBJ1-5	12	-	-	TGTGCCACCAGTGATTACAATCAGCCCCAGCATTTT	CATSDYNQPQHF
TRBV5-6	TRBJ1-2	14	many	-	TGTGCCAGCAGCCCTGGAACAGCCTACTATGGCTACACCTTC	CASSPGTAYYGYTF
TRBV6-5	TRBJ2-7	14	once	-	TGTGCCAGCAGTTACTCGGGCAGGGGAGACGAGCAGTACTTC	CASSYSGRGDEQYF
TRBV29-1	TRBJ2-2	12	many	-	TGCAGCGTTCTCCAGGGCGCCGGGGAGCTGTTTTTT	CSVLQGAGELFF
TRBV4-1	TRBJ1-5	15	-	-	TGCGCCAGCAGCCGGGAGACGCTTAGCAATCAGCCCCAGCATTTT	CASSRETLSNQPQHF
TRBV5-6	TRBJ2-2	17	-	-	TGTGCCAGCAGCTTGTTCCCGGGCTGTACCCTCACCGGGGAGCTGTTTTTT	CASSLFPGCTLTGELFF
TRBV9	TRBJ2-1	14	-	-	TGTGCCAGCAGCCCCCCCCTCCCCAACAATGAGCAGTTCTTC	CASSPPLPNNEQFF
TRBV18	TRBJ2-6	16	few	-	TGTGCCAGCTCACCGCGGACGGATTCTGGGGCCAACGTCCTGACTTTC	CASSPRTDSGANVLTF
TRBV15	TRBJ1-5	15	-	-	TGTGCCACCAGCAGAGATGCGCGTGGCGGTCAGCCCCAGCATTTT	CATSRDARGGQPQHF
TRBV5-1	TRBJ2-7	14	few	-	TGCGCCAGCAGCTCCCTGCCAGGGGACTACGAGCAGTACTTC	CASSSLPGDYEQYF
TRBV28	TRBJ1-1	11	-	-	TGTGCCAGCAGCCAGTACCCTGAAGCTTTCTTT	CASSQYPEAFF
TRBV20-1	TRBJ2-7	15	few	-	TGCAGTGCTAGGGAGGTGGAGAGATTAGTGTACGAGCAGTACTTC	CSAREVERLVYEQYF
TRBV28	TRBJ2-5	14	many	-	TGTGCCAGCAGTTTCCCGCGGAGTGCAGAGACCCAGTACTTC	CASSFPRSAETQYF
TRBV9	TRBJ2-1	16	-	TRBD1	TGTGCCAGCAGCGCGGAACCGGGACAGCCTTACAATGAGCAGTTCTTC	CASSAEPGQPYNEQFF
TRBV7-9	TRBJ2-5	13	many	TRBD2	TGTGCCAGCAGCTCATTGGGGGGGGAGACCCAGTACTTC	CASSSLGGETQYF
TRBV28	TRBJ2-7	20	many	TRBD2	TGTGCCAGCAGTTTACACGGACTAGCGGAAACCTATAGAGGATCCTACGAGCAGTACTTC	CASSLHGLAETYRGSYEQYF
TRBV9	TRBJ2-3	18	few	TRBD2	TGTGCCAGCAGCGTAAACAAAGTCTTCGCGGGAGGGACAGATACGCAGTATTTT	CASSVNKVFAGGTDTQYF
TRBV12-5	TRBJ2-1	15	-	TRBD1	TGTGCTTGTGGTTTGGGAACCGGGACAGGGGATGAGCAGTTCTTC	CACGLGTGTGDEQFF
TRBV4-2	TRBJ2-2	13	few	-	TGTGCCAGCAGCCTGATTAACAACGGGGAGCTGTTTTTT	CASSLINNGELFF
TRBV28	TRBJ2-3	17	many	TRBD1	TGTGCCACCAGGGGAAACCGGGACAGGGTTTTGTCAGATACGCAGTATTTT	CATRGNRDRVLSDTQYF
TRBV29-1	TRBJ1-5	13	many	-	TGCAGCGTTGAATGGGGGCATGGTCAGCCCCAGCATTTT	CSVEWGHGQPQHF
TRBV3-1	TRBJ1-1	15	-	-	TGTGCCAGCAGCCTAGCATGGGGCCTGAGGACTGAAGCTTTCTTT	CASSLAWGLRTEAFF
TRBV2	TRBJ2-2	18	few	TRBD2	TGTGCCAGCAGTGAAGTTACACTAGCGGGAGGGCCCTCCGGGGAGCTGTTTTTT	CASSEVTLAGGPSGELFF
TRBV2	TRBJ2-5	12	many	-	TGTGCCAGCAGTGAAGGGGTGGAGACCCAGTACTTC	CASSEGVETQYF
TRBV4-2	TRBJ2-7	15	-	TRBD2	TGTGCCAGCAGCCTAGCCTCTCTCCGGGAGGACGAGCAGTACTTC	CASSLASLREDEQYF
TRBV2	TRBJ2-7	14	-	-	TGTGCCAGCGCGGGGTGGGCACACTCCTACGAGCAGTACTTC	CASAGWAHSYEQYF
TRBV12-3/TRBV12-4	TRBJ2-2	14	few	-	TGTGCCAGCAGTTTTGGCCCCAACACCGGGGAGCTGTTTTTT	CASSFGPNTGELFF
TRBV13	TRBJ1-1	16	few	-	TGTGCCAGCAGCTTAGGGGACAACCGCCTGAACACTGAAGCTTTCTTT	CASSLGDNRLNTEAFF
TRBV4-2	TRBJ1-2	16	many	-	TGTGCCAGCAGCCAAGAATTCGGCAGCCTAAACTATGGCTACACCTTC	CASSQEFGSLNYGYTF
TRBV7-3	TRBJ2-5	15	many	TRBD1	TGTGCCAGCAGCTACACCGGGACAGGGTTGGAGACCCAGTACTTC	CASSYTGTGLETQYF
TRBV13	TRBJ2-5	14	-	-	TGTGCCAGCAGCTTCCAGCTTATCCAAGAGACCCAGTACTTC	CASSFQLIQETQYF
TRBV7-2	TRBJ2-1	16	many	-	TGTGCCAGCAGCTTAGCAGGGACAAGCTCCTACAATGAGCAGTTCTTC	CASSLAGTSSYNEQFF
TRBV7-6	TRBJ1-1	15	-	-	TGTGCCAGCAGCCCGAAGACAGGAGGTGACACTGAAGCTTTCTTT	CASSPKTGGDTEAFF
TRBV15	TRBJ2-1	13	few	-	TGTGCCACCAGCAGCTTACAGGGCAATGAGCAGTTCTTC	CATSSLQGNEQFF
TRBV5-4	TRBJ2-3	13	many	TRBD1	TGTGCCAGCAGCGGGACAGGGGCAGATACGCAGTATTTT	CASSGTGADTQYF
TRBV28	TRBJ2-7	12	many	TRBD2	TGTGCCATTCAGCGGGGGGCCTACGAGCAGTACTTC	CAIQRGAYEQYF
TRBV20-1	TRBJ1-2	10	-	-	TGCAGTGCCATAGACTATGGCTACACCTTC	CSAIDYGYTF